The TCR beta chain under discussion was sequenced for a study of T-cell memory formation after mild COVID-19. Whole-study context: Clusters were largely donor specific. General study findings and limits: Balance between CD4 and CD8 was seen in clones contracting day 15 to 85, and a CD4+ lean was seen in later expanders. Contracting CD4+ clones lay largely in CM and EM, with CD8+ ones residing in EMRA.

MiXCR was run by TCRdb on the 5' RACE reads, yielding one entry per CDR3 protein. Seen here are roughly 150,000 distinct CDR3 sequences, around 14% observed once, and the top ten hold around 28%. The CDR3 sequence is 15 residues long. The V gene's germline CDR1 is LNHDA and CDR2 SQIVND (reference sequence). J lost 3 bases, V lost 5 bases, and 6 bases had no gene match. This clonotype has at least ten counts. Its specificity is not known. The rearrangement joins TRBV19 to TRBJ1-1; 10 bases align to TRBD1. This clonotype was sampled from an adult woman who had mild COVID-19 (a few samples of this study predate the infection). Cell type and time point are not known. The source material was PBMCs or a T cell subset sorted from them (not recorded which). DNA of the CDR3: TGTGCCAGTAGTCCATGGGGACAGGGGCACACTGAAGCTTTCTTT. Its translation is CASSPWGQGHTEAFF.